This T cell receptor (beta chain) came from a study of T cell responses to AZD1222 COVID-19 vaccine. This CDR3 comprises 15 residues. Germline V gene data show CDR1 as MNHNY and CDR2 as SVGAGI (reference sequence). Trimming stripped 5 bases from V and 6 bases from J, with 14 bases between. Here immunoSEQ multiplex PCR was the method, and the copy in TCRdb shows in-frame clones only, minus some. The sample carries 150,000 to 200,000 clones, around 92% recorded once. This chain uses TRBV6-6 with TRBJ1-6; D perhaps matches TRBD1 (6 bases). The source is an adult in good health. The material sequenced was peripheral blood, taken on day 0 of AZD1222 vaccination. The CDR3 region has the DNA TGTGCCAGCAGTACCCAGACAGGAGTTAATTCACCCCTCCACTTT. Translating it yields CASSTQTGVNSPLHF.